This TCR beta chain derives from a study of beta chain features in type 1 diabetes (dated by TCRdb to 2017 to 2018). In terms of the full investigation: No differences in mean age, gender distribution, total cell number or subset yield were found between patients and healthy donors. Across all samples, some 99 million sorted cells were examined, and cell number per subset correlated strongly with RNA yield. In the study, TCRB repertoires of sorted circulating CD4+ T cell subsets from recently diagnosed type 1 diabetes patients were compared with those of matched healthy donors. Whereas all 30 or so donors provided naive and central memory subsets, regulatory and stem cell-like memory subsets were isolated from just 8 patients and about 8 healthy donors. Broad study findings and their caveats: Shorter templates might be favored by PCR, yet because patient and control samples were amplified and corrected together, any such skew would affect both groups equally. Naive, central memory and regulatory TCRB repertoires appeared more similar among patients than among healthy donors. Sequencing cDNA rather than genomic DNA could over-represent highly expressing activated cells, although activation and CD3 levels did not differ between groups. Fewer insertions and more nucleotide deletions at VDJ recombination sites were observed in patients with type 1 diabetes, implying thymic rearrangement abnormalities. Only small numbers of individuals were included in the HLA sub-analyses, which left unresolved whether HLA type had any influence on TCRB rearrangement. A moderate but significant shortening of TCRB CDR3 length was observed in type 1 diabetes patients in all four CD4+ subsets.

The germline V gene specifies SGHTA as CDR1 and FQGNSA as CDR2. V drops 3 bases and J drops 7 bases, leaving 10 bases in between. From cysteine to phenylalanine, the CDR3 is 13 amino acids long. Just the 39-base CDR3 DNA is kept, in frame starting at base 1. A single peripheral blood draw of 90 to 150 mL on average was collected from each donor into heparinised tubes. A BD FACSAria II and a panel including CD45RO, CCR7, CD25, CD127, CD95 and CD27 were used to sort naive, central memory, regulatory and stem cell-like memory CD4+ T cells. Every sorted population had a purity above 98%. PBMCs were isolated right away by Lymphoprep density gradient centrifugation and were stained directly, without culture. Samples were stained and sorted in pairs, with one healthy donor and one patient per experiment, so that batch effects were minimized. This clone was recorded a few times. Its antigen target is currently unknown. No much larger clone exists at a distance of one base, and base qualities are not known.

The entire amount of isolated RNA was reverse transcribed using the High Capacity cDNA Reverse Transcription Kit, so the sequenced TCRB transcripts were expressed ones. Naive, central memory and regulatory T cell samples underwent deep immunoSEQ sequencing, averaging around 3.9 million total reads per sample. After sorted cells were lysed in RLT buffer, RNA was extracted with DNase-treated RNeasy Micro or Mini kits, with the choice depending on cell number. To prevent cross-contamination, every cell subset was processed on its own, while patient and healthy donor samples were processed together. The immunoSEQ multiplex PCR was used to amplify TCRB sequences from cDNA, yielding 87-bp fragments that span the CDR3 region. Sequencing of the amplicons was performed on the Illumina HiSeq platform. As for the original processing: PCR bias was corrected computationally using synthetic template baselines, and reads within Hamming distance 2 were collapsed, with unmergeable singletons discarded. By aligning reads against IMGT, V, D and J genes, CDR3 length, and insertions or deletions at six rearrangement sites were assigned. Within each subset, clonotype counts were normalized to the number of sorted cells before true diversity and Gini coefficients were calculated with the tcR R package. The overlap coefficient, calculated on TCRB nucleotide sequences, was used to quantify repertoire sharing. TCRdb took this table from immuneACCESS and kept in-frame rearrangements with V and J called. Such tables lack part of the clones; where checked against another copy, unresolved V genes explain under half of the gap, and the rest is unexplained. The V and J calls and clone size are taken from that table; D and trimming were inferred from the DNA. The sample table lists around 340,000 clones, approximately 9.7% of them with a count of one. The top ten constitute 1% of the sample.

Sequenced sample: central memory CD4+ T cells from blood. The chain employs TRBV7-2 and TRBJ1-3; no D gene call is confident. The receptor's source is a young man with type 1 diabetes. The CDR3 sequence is CASSLGVWNTIYF. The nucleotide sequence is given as TGTGCCAGCAGCTTGGGCGTGTGGAACACCATATATTTT.